What follows is one T cell receptor (beta chain) and its context. This clone was picked up a small number of times. The antigen this receptor binds is unknown. The input lacks base qualities; no much larger clone sits a single base away. The immunoSEQ hsTCRB kit was used to amplify TCR beta chains from the genomic DNA. The immunoSEQ service sequenced the TCR beta libraries on an Illumina MiSeq instrument. In the original analysis: Repertoire data were analyzed with the immunoSEQ Analyzer. The immuneACCESS repertoire file appears here via TCRdb, limited to in-frame rearrangements. These files lack a portion of the clones; in checked studies, under half of the deficit traces to unresolved V genes, and the cause of the others is not known. V and J calls and clone size are those listed in that table; D and trimming were worked out from the DNA. Counted in this sample were 70,000 to 85,000 clones; roughly 92% of them appeared once. Of the sample, over 4% falls within the top ten clones.

The CDR3 sequence holds 13 residues, the cysteine and phenylalanine included. The CDR3 DNA has 39 bases and is translated from base 1. The germline V gene supplies CDR1 MNHNS and CDR2 SASEGT. V loses 4 bases, J loses 6 bases, and the germline ends lie 12 bases apart. These data originate in a study of resident and recirculating memory T cells in vitiligo listed by TCRdb under 2018. Looking at the study overall: For TCR beta sequencing, each of 3 stable vitiligo patients provided PBMCs and epidermis from shave biopsies taken at two lesional sites and two nonlesional sites. Right before genomic DNA was extracted using the Qiagen DNeasy Blood & Tissue Kit, the samples were homogenized with no cell sorting step. The goal of the human TCR beta sequencing was to check whether lesional vitiligo skin contained specific clones that differed from the clones found in nonlesional skin and blood. The full study reports these points: TCR sequences were not conserved across biopsy sites or patients, suggesting that different T cell clones infiltrate different lesions, described as private specificity. Working out how much the T cell clones identified in the vitiligo lesions and the human Trm versus Tcm pools each contribute will require future mechanistic studies. No unique dominant TCR clone was detected, and variation in clonality was observed among vitiligo lesions. Even within a single patient, overlap and correlation analysis found no significant repertoire overlap between any biopsies apart from each lesion compared with itself.

Vitiligo counted as stable when lesions had not changed during the previous 6 months. To count as stable, patients also needed to show no confetti depigmentation, which is a clinical sign of active vitiligo. Any patient who had received treatment in the previous three months was excluded. PBMCs were isolated from heparinized blood by Ficoll density gradient centrifugation and then flash-frozen. The sequenced sample consisted of blood. The TCR originated in a male donor with vitiligo. Recombination joined TRBV6-1 with TRBJ1-1; the D gene cannot be resolved reliably. Read as DNA, the sequence is TGTGCCAGCAGTGTTTCGCCCCGGTCTGAAGCTTTCTTT. It encodes CASSVSPRSEAFF.